This T cell receptor (beta chain) comes out of a study of T cell changes during pregnancy in multiple sclerosis. Germline CDR1 and CDR2: MNHNY and SVGAGI (reference sequence). The ends were cut back, 2 bases at V and 7 bases at J, with 2 bases in the middle. The CDR3 is 10 amino acids. TCRdb's copy holds only in-frame clones and misses some; the assay was immunoSEQ multiplex PCR. The table shows roughly 24,000 clones, with around 84% occurring only once. V usage is TRBV6-6 and J usage is TRBJ1-2; the D is unclear. The sample was CD4+ T cells from peripheral blood mononuclear cells, taken in the second trimester of pregnancy. The receptor was derived from a female donor in good health, enrolled as a control in a pregnancy study. CDR3: CASSYRGYTF. Here the CDR3 DNA reads TGTGCCAGCAGTTACCGTGGCTACACCTTC.